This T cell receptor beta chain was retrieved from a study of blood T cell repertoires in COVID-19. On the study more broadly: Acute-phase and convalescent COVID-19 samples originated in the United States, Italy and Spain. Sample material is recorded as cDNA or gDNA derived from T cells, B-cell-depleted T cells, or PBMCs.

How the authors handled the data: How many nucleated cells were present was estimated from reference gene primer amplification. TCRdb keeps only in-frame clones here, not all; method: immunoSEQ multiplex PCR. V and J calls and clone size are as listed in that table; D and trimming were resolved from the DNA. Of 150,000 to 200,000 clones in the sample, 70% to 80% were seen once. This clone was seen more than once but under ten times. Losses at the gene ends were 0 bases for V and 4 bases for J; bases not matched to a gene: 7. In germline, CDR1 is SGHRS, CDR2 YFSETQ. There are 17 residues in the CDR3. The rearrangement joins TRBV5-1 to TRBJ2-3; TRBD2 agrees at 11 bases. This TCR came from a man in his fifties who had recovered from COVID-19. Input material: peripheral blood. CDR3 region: CASSLEGRLAGPDTQYF. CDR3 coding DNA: TGCGCCAGCAGCTTGGAGGGGCGACTAGCGGGACCAGATACGCAGTATTTT.